This TCR beta chain stems from a study of T cell responses to AZD1222 COVID-19 vaccine. For the study at large: Pooled in the analysis were second doses at about 4 or about 12 weeks. General study findings and limits: When two AZD1222 doses had been given, Spike-specific TCR breadth and depth rose. Regions 160-218 and 743-854 held dominance among vaccine-associated CD4 TCRs, which spanned spike. Seropositive status at baseline applied to only 6 or 7 AZD1222 recipients.

V lost 3 bases, J lost 2 bases, and 16 bases lay in between. Germline V gene lookup returns CDR1 LGHDT and CDR2 YNNKEL (reference sequence). This CDR3 contains 16 residues. The protocol was immunoSEQ multiplex PCR, while the TCRdb copy is restricted to in-frame clones and leaves out a portion. Of over 100,000 clones in the sample, approximately 84% were seen once. In the case of this clone: The antigen remains unidentified.

This sequence was found in an adult in good health. The chain joins TRBV3-1 (or the pseudogene TRBV3-2) to TRBJ1-2, with D tentatively TRBD1 (5 bases). Here the sequenced sample was peripheral blood, taken on day 0 of AZD1222 vaccination. In DNA, the CDR3 is TGTGCCAGCAGCCACGGTACCCCCGGGGGAAACTATGGCTACACCTTC. As protein: CASSHGTPGGNYGYTF.